This T cell receptor beta chain was identified in a study of T cell responses to AZD1222 COVID-19 vaccine. The CDR3 is 16 residues long. Between the trimmed V and J ends, which lost 0 bases and 3 bases, there was a span of 15 bases. Germline V gene data show CDR1 as SGDLS and CDR2 as YYNGEE. Assay: immunoSEQ multiplex PCR; the TCRdb copy retains only in-frame clones and omits some. Of over 110,000 clones in the sample, about 93% are singletons; the top ten hold around 5.1%. The rearrangement links TRBV9 to TRBJ1-2; D unclear. This clonotype was sampled from an adult in good health. This sample comprised peripheral blood, obtained on day 0 of AZD1222 vaccination. The CDR3 here is CASSVDSWQTHYGYTF. The CDR3 DNA reads as TGTGCCAGCAGCGTAGACTCGTGGCAAACCCACTATGGCTACACCTTC.